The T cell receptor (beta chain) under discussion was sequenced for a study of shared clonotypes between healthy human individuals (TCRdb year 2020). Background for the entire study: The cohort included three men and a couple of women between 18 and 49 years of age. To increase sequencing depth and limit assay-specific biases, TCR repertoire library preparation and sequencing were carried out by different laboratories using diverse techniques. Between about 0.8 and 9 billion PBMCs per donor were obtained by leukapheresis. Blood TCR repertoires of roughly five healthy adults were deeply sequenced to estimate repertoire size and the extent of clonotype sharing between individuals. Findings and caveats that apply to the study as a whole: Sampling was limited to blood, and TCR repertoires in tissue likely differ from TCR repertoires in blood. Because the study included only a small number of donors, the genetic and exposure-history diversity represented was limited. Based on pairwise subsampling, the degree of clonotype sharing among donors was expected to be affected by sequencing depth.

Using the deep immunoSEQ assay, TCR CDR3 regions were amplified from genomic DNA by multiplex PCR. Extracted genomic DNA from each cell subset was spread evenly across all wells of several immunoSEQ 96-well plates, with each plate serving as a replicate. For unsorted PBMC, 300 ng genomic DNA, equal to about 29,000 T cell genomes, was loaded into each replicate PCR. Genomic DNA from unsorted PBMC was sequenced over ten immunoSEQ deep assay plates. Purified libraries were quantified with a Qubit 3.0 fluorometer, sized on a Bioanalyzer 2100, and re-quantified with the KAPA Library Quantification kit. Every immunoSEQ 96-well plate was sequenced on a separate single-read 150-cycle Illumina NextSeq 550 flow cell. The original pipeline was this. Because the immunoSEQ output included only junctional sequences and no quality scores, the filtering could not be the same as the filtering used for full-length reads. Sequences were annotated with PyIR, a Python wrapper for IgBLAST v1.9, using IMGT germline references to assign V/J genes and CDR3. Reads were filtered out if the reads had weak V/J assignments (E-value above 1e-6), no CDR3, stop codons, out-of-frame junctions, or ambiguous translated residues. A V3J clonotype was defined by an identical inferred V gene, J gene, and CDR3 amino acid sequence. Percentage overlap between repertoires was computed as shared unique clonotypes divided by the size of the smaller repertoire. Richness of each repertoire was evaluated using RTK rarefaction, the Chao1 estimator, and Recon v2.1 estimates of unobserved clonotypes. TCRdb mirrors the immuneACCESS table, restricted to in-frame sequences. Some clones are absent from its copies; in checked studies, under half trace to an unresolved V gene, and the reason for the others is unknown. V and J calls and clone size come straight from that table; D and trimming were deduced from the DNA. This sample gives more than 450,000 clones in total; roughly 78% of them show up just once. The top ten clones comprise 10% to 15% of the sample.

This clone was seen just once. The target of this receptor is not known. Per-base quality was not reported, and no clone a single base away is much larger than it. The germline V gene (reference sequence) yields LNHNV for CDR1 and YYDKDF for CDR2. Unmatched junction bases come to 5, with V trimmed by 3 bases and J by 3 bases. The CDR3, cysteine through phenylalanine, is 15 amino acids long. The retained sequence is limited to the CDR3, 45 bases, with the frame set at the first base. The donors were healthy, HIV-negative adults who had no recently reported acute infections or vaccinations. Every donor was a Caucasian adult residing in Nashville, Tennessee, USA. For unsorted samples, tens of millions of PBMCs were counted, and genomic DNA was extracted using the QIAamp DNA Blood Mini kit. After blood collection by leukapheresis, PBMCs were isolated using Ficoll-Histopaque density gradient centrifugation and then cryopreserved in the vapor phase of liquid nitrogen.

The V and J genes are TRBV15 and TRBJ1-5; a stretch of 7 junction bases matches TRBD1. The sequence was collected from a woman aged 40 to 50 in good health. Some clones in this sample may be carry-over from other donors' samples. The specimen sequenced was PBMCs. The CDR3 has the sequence CATSSPGQDNQPQHF. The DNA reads TGTGCCACCAGCAGCCCCGGACAGGACAATCAGCCCCAGCATTTT.